The clone carrying this TCR beta chain was seen a few times. This sample stems from a study of T cell repertoires in cytomegalovirus infection. As for the study in general: Both a matching HLA type and CMV infection were indicated by public TCR beta signatures.

TCRdb re-called the reads through MiXCR, storing one row per CDR3 protein. The data hold about 180,000 distinct CDR3 sequences, with under 15% observed a single time. Germline V gene sequence: CDR1 SGHRS, CDR2 YFSETQ. Deletions cut 4 bases from V and 0 bases from J, with 8 bases between. The CDR3 totals 13 residues. The TCR comes from a human donor in good health (CMV status not recorded). Some clones in this sample may be carry-over from other donors' samples. The J gene is TRBJ2-7, the V gene TRBV5-1; D is possibly TRBD1 or TRBD2 (5 bases each). The specimen sequenced was PBMCs. The CDR3 protein is CASSIGTSYEQYF. The CDR3 coding sequence is TGCGCCAGCAGCATCGGGACCTCCTACGAGCAGTACTTC.